The 24 T cell receptor beta chains below all came from one sample that was sequenced in a study of T-cell reconstitution after alpha-beta-depleted transplantation in children. Unique molecular identifiers featured in how the TCRbeta library was prepared. TCRdb processed the PCR reads anew with MiXCR; each CDR3 protein has one entry. The data hold about 690,000 distinct CDR3 sequences, with around 17% observed a single time. Sequencing was performed on PBMCs from the stem cell graft donor, taken from the stem cell graft. The origin of the receptors is a human donor who donated a stem cell graft to a child with acute myeloid leukemia.

This clonotype was seen repeatedly, ten times or more. V usage is TRBV20-1 and J usage is TRBJ1-1; no definite D call. V shed 6 bases and J shed 1 base, with 15 bases lying between them. CDR3 length equals 14 residues. Germline V gene sequence: CDR1 DFQATT, CDR2 SNEGSKA (reference sequence). CDR3 amino acids: CSALSGLANTEAFF. In nucleotides, the CDR3 is TGCAGTGCGCTTTCGGGTCTGGCGAACACTGAAGCTTTCTTT.

The chain employs TRBV15 and TRBJ1-4, with 12 bases aligning to TRBD1. V lost 1 base to trimming and J lost 7 bases; unmatched junction nucleotides: 4. Per the germline V gene, CDR1 is LNHNV and CDR2 is YYDKDF (reference sequence). This CDR3 comprises 16 residues. The DNA for the CDR3 is TGTGCCACCAGCAGAGTGGGGACAGGGGGCTTTGAAAAACTGTTTTTT. Protein product: CATSRVGTGGFEKLFF. Together with reference TRBV15 and TRBJ1-4, the CDR3 gives the full variable domain: DAMVIQNPRYQVTQFGKPVTLSCSQTLNHNVMYWYQQKSSQAPKLLFHYYDKDFNNEADTPDNFQSRRPNTSFCFLDIRSPGLGDTAMYLCATSRVGTGGFEKLFFGSGTQLSVL.

The chain joins TRBV4-3 to TRBJ2-7; TRBD1 agrees at 7 bases. After removal of 0 bases from V and 0 bases from J, the junction contained 2 bases not matched to a gene. The CDR3 spans 15 residues. From germline, CDR1 is LGHNA and CDR2 YSLEER. DNA of the CDR3: TGCGCCAGCAGCCAAGACCGGGACAGCTCCTACGAGCAGTACTTC. Its translation is CASSQDRDSSYEQYF.

Concerning this clonotype itself: This may come from a read error, since a much larger clone is one base off. The chain recombines TRBV20-1 with TRBJ2-7; 8 bases agree with TRBD1. The CDR3 runs 14 residues. V lost 6 bases to trimming and J lost 6 bases; unmatched junction nucleotides: 13. CDR1 and CDR2 (germline): DFQATT, SNEGSKA (reference sequence). CDR3 residues: CSALTGDRTCEQYF. The DNA for the CDR3 is TGCAGTGCACTGACCGGGGACAGGACCTGCGAGCAGTACTTC.

In this sample, this clonotype turned up many times. The V call is TRBV6-5, the J call TRBJ1-2; D might be TRBD1 (5 bases). Trimming took 2 bases from V and 6 from J, leaving 10 bases between them. CDR1 is MNHEY and CDR2 is SVGAGI in the germline V gene. This CDR3 has 13 residues. Here the CDR3 reads CASSYEAGDGYTF. The CDR3 region has the DNA TGTGCCAGCAGTTACGAGGCGGGGGATGGCTACACCTTC.

As for this clonotype: A much larger clonotype is one base distant, so this may be a read error. The genes are TRBV6-5 and TRBJ1-2, with D maybe TRBD1 (5 bases). Per germline, CDR1 MNHEY and CDR2 SVGAGI. Trimming cost V 2 bases and J 9 bases, with 13 bases left between them. This CDR3 is built from 13 residues. In DNA form, the CDR3 reads TGTGCCAGCAGTTACAACCCCAGGGAACGCTACACCTTC. This codes for CASSYNPRERYTF.

DNA of the CDR3: TGTGCCTGGAAAACCGGGGGGGCCGCAGATACGCAGTATTTT. Translating gives CAWKTGGAADTQYF. The chain carries TRBV30 and TRBJ2-3; 8 positions agree with TRBD2. The CDR3 has 14 amino acids. CDR1 and CDR2 (germline): GTSNPN, SVGIG (reference sequence). With 4 bases clipped from V and 4 bases from J, the junction kept 7 bases outside the gene matches.

The chain recombines TRBV6-2 or TRBV6-3 with TRBJ1-3; no definite D call. The CDR3 sequence is 16 residues long. Germline loops: CDR1 MNHEY, CDR2 SVGEGT. V was pared by 3 bases and J by 0 bases, with 12 bases between. CDR3 nucleotides: TGTGCCAGCAGTTATTCCAGGCGCAGCTCTGGAAACACCATATATTTT. This sequence encodes CASSYSRRSSGNTIYF.

This clonotype was found a few times. V and J are TRBV6-2 or TRBV6-3 and TRBJ1-4, with TRBD1 matching 7 bases. The CDR3 is 14 amino acids. Per germline, CDR1 MNHEY and CDR2 SVGEGT. The J segment lost 6 bases and the V segment lost 2 bases, leaving 3 bases of the junction unmatched. The CDR3 nucleotides read TGTGCCAGCAGTTACCTCGGGACAGATGAAAAACTGTTTTTT. Residues: CASSYLGTDEKLFF.

Of note for this clonotype: One base away lies a much larger clone, so this may be a sequencing read error. The chain joins TRBV20-1 to TRBJ2-2; maybe TRBD2 (5 bases). Germline assignment: CDR1 DFQATT and CDR2 SNEGSKA (reference sequence). This CDR3 is built from 14 residues. CDR3 loop: CSAPGRLNTGELYF. The CDR3 DNA reads TGCAGTGCCCCAGGAAGGCTGAACACCGGGGAGCTGTATTTT.

This rearrangement joins TRBV20-1 to TRBJ2-2, with D perhaps matching TRBD1 (6 bases). Per germline, CDR1 DFQATT and CDR2 SNEGSKA (reference sequence). V shed 3 bases and J shed 3 bases, with 14 bases lying between them. CDR3 length: 15 residues. Here the CDR3 reads CSARDSPWDTGELFF. CDR3 nucleotides: TGCAGTGCTAGGGACAGCCCTTGGGACACCGGGGAGCTGTTTTTT.

This clonotype came up many times. CDR3 sequence reads: CSAGRQGATEAFF. CDR3 bases: TGCAGTGCTGGGAGACAGGGGGCGACTGAAGCTTTCTTT. V is TRBV20-1 and J is TRBJ1-1; 10 bases are shared with TRBD1. J gave up 5 bases and V 5 bases, and 5 bases lay outside the gene matches. The germline V gene has CDR1 DFQATT and CDR2 SNEGSKA (reference sequence). The CDR3 is 13 residues long.

The sample holds many counts of this clonotype. The DNA for the CDR3 is TGTGCCAGCAGTTACTCGGACAACTCCTACGAGCAGTACTTC. Translation: CASSYSDNSYEQYF. This sequence joins TRBV6-5 and TRBJ2-7; tentative D call: TRBD1 (5 bases). The CDR3 loop spans 14 amino acids. Deletions cut 0 bases from V and 0 bases from J, with 6 bases between. CDR1 and CDR2 (germline): MNHEY, SVGAGI.

This clonotype showed up many times. The J gene is TRBJ2-1, the V gene TRBV20-1, with 8 bases fitting TRBD2. With V trimmed by 3 bases and J by 5 bases, 3 bases remained unmatched. CDR1 and CDR2 from the germline V gene are DFQATT and SNEGSKA (reference sequence). The CDR3 sequence is 13 residues long. The CDR3 DNA reads TGCAGTGCTAGTCGGGGGGGGAACAATGAGCAGTTCTTC. This encodes CSASRGGNNEQFF.

This clonotype was counted many times. V is TRBV20-1 and J is TRBJ2-2; either TRBD1 or TRBD2 may supply D (5 bases each). Germline values: CDR1 DFQATT, CDR2 SNEGSKA (reference sequence). The CDR3 consists of 13 residues. V was trimmed by 6 bases and J by 1 base, leaving 9 bases between them. As DNA, the CDR3 is TGCAGTGCCAGGGACGGGAACACCGGGGAGCTGTTTTTT. Protein: CSARDGNTGELFF.

The table lists this clonotype with a few counts. The chain combines TRBV7-9 with TRBJ2-7; no clear D. The CDR3 loop spans 13 amino acids. V was shortened by 6 bases and J by 2 bases, with 11 bases between the two germline ends. CDR1 is SEHNR and CDR2 is FQNEAQ in the germline V gene (reference sequence). CDR3: CASRSGATYEQYF. As DNA, the CDR3 is TGTGCCAGCAGGTCCGGAGCAACCTACGAGCAGTACTTC.

V usage is TRBV5-1 and J usage is TRBJ2-3; D is unclear. Germline V CDR1 and CDR2: SGHRS, YFSETQ. V dropped 0 bases and J dropped 2 bases, with 7 bases sitting between them. The CDR3 contains 14 residues. The CDR3 here is CASSLAVPTDTQYF. The CDR3 DNA is TGCGCCAGCAGCTTGGCAGTCCCCACAGATACGCAGTATTTT.

The chain is built from TRBV14 and TRBJ2-2; perhaps TRBD2 as D (6 bases). V was trimmed by 0 bases and J by 2 bases, leaving 16 bases between them. Germline V gives CDR1 SGHDN, CDR2 FVKESK. The CDR3 extends over 18 amino acids. CDR3 sequence (DNA): TGTGCCAGCAGCCAAGATGGGTCGGCGGGATTAAACACCGGGGAGCTGTTTTTT. It encodes CASSQDGSAGLNTGELFF.

This clonotype was seen at least ten times. This rearrangement joins TRBV20-1 to TRBJ2-5, with D tentatively TRBD1 (6 bases). CDR3 length equals 14 residues. Germline V gives CDR1 DFQATT, CDR2 SNEGSKA (reference sequence). V gave up 5 bases and J gave up 4 bases, with 17 bases separating them. CDR3 DNA: TGCAGTGCTCGGAATAGGGGGAAGGTAGAGACCCAGTACTTC. Its translation is CSARNRGKVETQYF.

The CDR3 is CASSLLTRGKETQYF. Here the CDR3 DNA reads TGTGCCAGCAGCTTACTGACACGGGGAAAAGAGACCCAGTACTTC. The chain uses TRBV7-2 and TRBJ2-5; a weak D match, TRBD2 (5 bases). Germline loops: CDR1 SGHTA, CDR2 FQGNSA. CDR3 size: 15 residues. The V end lost 2 bases, the J end lost 3 bases, and 13 bases lay between the germline ends. Variable domain in full (rest from reference TRBV7-2 and TRBJ2-5): GAGVSQSPSNKVTEKGKDVELRCDPISGHTALYWYRQSLGQGLEFLIYFQGNSAPDKSGLPSDRFSAERTGGSVSTLTIQRTQQEDSAVYLCASSLLTRGKETQYFGPGTRLLVL.

This clonotype has ten or more counts. The chain couples TRBV7-2 to TRBJ2-5; D not resolved. Trimming cost V 5 bases and J 8 bases, with 15 bases left between them. The germline gives CDR1 SGHTA, CDR2 FQGNSA. The CDR3 is 13 residues long. CDR3 sequence: CASSLAGAGTQYF. The CDR3 DNA is TGTGCCAGCAGCCTCGCCGGCGCCGGAACCCAGTACTTC.

This clonotype was seen repeatedly, ten times or more. V is TRBV7-9 and J is TRBJ2-3, with D perhaps matching TRBD1 (5 bases). This CDR3 contains 13 residues. The germline V gene encodes CDR1 SEHNR and CDR2 FQNEAQ (reference sequence). The V gene lost 5 bases and the J gene lost 4 bases, with 10 bases spanning the gap. Written as DNA, the CDR3 is TGTGCCAGCAGCCGCAGGGTTCCAGATACGCAGTATTTT. Its protein is CASSRRVPDTQYF.

This chain joins TRBV20-1 and TRBJ2-7; a weak D match, TRBD2 (6 bases). The CDR3 has 12 amino acids. CDR1 and CDR2 from the germline V gene are DFQATT and SNEGSKA (reference sequence). V was trimmed by 7 bases and J by 7 bases, leaving 17 bases between them. DNA for the CDR3: TGCAGTGGGTTCACGGTTGGAGGGGAGCAGTACTTC. Translation: CSGFTVGGEQYF.

This clonotype came up many times. The V gene is TRBV20-1, the J gene TRBJ1-3; 7 bases fit TRBD1. Germline V gene data show CDR1 as DFQATT and CDR2 as SNEGSKA (reference sequence). The trim removed 0 bases at V and 9 bases at J, leaving 8 bases unmatched. The CDR3 contains 14 residues. CDR3 DNA sequence: TGCAGTGCTAGAGAAGGACAGGCCAAGGCCACCATATATTTT. This translates into CSAREGQAKATIYF.